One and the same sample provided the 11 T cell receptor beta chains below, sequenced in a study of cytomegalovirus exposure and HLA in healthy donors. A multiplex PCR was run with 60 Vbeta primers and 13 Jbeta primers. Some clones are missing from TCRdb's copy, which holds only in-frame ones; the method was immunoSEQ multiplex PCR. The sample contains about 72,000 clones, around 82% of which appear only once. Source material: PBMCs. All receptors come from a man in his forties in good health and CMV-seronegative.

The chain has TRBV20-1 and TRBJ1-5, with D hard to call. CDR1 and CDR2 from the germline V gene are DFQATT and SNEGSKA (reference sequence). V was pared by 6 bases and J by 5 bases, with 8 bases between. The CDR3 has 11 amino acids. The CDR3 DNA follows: TGCAGTGCCCAAACGGATCAGCCCCAGCATTTT. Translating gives CSAQTDQPQHF.

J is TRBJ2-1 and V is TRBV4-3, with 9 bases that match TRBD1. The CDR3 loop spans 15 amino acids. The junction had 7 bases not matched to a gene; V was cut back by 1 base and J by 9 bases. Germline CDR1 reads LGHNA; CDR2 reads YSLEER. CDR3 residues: CASSQADRGMAEQFF. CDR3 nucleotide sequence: TGCGCCAGCAGCCAAGCAGACAGGGGGATGGCTGAGCAGTTCTTC.

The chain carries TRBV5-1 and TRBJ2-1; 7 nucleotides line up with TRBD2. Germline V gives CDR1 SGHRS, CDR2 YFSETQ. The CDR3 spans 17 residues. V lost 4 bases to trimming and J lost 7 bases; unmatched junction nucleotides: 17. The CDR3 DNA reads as TGCGCCAGCAGCATCTCCCCTGGGAGGGAAGGATGGAATGAGCAGTTCTTC. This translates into CASSISPGREGWNEQFF. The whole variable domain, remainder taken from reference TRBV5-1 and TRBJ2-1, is KAGVTQTPRYLIKTRGQQVTLSCSPISGHRSVSWYQQTPGQGLQFLFEYFSETQRNKGNFPGRFSGRQFSNSRSEMNVSTLELGDSALYLCASSISPGREGWNEQFFGPGTRLTVL.

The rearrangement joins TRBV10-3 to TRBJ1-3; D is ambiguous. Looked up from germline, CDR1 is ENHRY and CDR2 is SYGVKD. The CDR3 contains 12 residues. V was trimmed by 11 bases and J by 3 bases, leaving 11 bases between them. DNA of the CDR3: TGTGCCGCGGCCCCGGATGGAAACACCATATATTTT. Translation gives CAAAPDGNTIYF.

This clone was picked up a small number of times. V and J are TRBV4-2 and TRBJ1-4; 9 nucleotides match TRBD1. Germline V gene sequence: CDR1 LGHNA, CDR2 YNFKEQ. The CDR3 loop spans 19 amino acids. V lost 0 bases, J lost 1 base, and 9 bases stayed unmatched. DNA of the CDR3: TGTGCCAGCAGCCAAGATCTTGGGACAGGGTTTGGAACTAATGAAAAACTGTTTTTT. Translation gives CASSQDLGTGFGTNEKLFF.

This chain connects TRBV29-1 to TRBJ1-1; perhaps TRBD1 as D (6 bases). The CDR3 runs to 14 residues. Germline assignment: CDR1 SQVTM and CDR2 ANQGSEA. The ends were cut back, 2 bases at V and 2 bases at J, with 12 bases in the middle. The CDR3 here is CSVEQQGINTEAFF. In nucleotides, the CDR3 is TGCAGCGTTGAACAACAGGGCATTAACACTGAAGCTTTCTTT.

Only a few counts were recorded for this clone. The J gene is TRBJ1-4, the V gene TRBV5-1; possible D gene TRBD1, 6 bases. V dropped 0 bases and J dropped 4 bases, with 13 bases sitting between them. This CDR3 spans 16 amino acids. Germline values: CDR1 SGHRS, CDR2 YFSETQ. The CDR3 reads CASSLVGGLGNEKLFF. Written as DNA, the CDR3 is TGCGCCAGCAGCTTGGTGGGGGGGCTGGGTAATGAAAAACTGTTTTTT.

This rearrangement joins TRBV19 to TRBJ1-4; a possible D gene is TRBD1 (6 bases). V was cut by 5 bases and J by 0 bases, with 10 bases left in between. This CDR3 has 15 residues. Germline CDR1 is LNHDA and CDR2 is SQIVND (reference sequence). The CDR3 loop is CASSFRQATNEKLFF. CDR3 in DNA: TGTGCCAGTAGTTTTCGACAGGCAACTAATGAAAAACTGTTTTTT.

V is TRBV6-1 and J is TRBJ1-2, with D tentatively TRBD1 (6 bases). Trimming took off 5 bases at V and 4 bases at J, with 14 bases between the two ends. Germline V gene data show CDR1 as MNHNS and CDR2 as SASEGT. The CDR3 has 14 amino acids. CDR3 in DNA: TGTGCCAGCAGTCACGGGGGGGCGGGCTATGGCTACACCTTC. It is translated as CASSHGGAGYGYTF.

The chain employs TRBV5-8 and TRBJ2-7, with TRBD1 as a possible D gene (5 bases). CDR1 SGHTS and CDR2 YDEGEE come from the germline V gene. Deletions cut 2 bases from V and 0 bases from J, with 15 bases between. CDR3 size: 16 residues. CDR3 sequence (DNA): TGTGCCAGCAGCTTCCCAGGGCAACCCTACTCCTACGAGCAGTACTTC. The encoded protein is CASSFPGQPYSYEQYF.

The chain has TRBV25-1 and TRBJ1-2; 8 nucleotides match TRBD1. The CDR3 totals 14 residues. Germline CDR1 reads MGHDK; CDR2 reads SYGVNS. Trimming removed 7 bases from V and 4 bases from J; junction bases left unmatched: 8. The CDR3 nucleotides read TGTGCCAGCACCCCCGCAGGGGGCACCTATGGCTACACCTTC. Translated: CASTPAGGTYGYTF.